This T cell receptor (beta chain) was found in a study of blood T cell repertoires in COVID-19. Across the study: Samples came from the United States, Italy and Spain, spanning acute and convalescent COVID-19. PBMCs, B-cell-depleted T cells, or T cells provided the cDNA or gDNA that made up the material.

Germline V gives CDR1 LGHNA, CDR2 YSLEER. V trimming: 5 bases; J trimming: 7 bases; junction bases outside the gene matches: 16. This CDR3 comprises 17 residues. Authors' analysis steps: Cell counts per sample came from amplifying reference gene primers. Clones were read by immunoSEQ multiplex PCR, and TCRdb kept only the in-frame ones, dropping some. That table supplies the V and J calls and clone size; D and trimming were determined from the DNA. The sample has fewer than 70,000 clones, around 87% seen once. The chain combines TRBV4-3 with TRBJ1-4; 7 bases align to TRBD1. The TCR originated in a man aged 45 to 65 with active COVID-19. Sequencing was performed on peripheral blood. The CDR3 bases are TGCGCCAGCAGCACCCGACAGGGTGGAGGGTACGCTGAAAAACTGTTTTTT. Translating it yields CASSTRQGGGYAEKLFF.